This T cell receptor beta chain was obtained from a study of OX40 agonist ivuxolimab in advanced cancers. As for the study more broadly: Ivuxolimab was an agonistic, fully human IgG2 monoclonal antibody directed against OX40 (CD134), a costimulatory receptor. Patients were allowed to have had prior anti-PD-1, anti-PD-L1 or anti-CTLA-4 therapy, and roughly 40% of the dose-escalation patients had previously received checkpoint inhibitors. Of the roughly 52 dose-escalation patients, hepatocellular carcinoma was present in some 19, melanoma in roughly 15, renal cell carcinoma in 9 and head and neck cancer in 9. The monotherapy dose-escalation portion (N ≈ 52 patients) of the phase I ivuxolimab trial is reported in the paper. Intravenous ivuxolimab was administered to patients every 2 weeks at six dose levels: 0.01, 0.1, 0.3, 1.5, 3 and 10 mg/kg. Partial responses occurred in three dose-escalation patients: two with cutaneous melanoma and one with hepatocellular carcinoma. The purpose of peripheral TCRbeta sequencing was to test whether ivuxolimab changed TCR sequence diversity and led to clonal T-cell expansion. The dose-escalation cohort was around 83% male with a mean age of approximately 60 years, ranging from roughly 23 to 85.

On the study overall, not on this receptor specifically: Low levels of normalized T-cell clonal expansion were also seen in some patients who did not respond. After ivuxolimab, expanded clones were on average more numerous among CD8+ T cells than among CD4+ T cells. Which antigens the clonally expanded peripheral T cells were specific for was not determined. In the 0.1-3.0 mg/kg groups, partial responders were among the patients with the lowest normalized peripheral clonal expansion, particularly in CD8+ T cells. At doses of 0.1 to 3.0 mg/kg, clonal expansion of both CD4+ and CD8+ blood T cells was observed from baseline to week 6.

To sequence the TCRbeta CDR3 region, genomic DNA was isolated from the sorted cells. The immunoSEQ Assay was used for sequencing of TCRbeta CDR3 regions. The table comes from immuneACCESS by way of TCRdb, which keeps in-frame sequences with V and J called. Part of the clones is missing from these tables; in studies checked, under half for an unresolved V gene and the rest for unknown reasons. In all, the sample holds tens of thousands of clones, and roughly 81% of those were seen once. Around 5% of the sample is in the top ten clones. Germline trimming: 3 bases from V, 6 bases from J; junction bases outside gene matches: 10. Its CDR3 holds 17 amino acids, cysteine through phenylalanine. Just the 51-base CDR3 DNA is kept, in frame starting at base 1. Based on the germline V gene, the CDR1 and CDR2 sequences are MNHNS and SASEGT. The trial excluded patients who had a history of autoimmune disease or were on systemic immunosuppression. In every dose cohort, peripheral blood was drawn for TCR sequencing at baseline, cycle 4 day 1, and cycle 7 day 1. Samples were obtained from an open-label, multicenter, first-in-human phase I dose-escalation trial of ivuxolimab. Adults with locally advanced or metastatic head and neck squamous cell, hepatocellular, melanoma or renal cell carcinoma were enrolled in the trial. Before TCR sequencing, CD4+ and CD8+ T cells were separately sorted from peripheral blood.

As regards this clone: Its binding antigen is unknown. Base qualities were left out, and no much larger clone turns up one base away.

The sequence was obtained from an adult with an advanced solid tumor such as melanoma, head and neck, liver or kidney cancer. The source material was CD4+ or CD8+ T cells sorted from blood, sampled in a trial of the OX40 agonist ivuxolimab. The receptor chain draws on TRBV6-1 and TRBJ2-2; 10 bases in between match TRBD2. DNA sequence: TGTGCCAGCAGTGATTTGTCTAGCGGGAGCCGGCCCGGGGAGCTGTTTTTT. Protein translation: CASSDLSSGSRPGELFF.